The 32 T cell receptor beta chains below come from one sample, sequenced in a study of T-cell memory formation after mild COVID-19. TCRdb itself ran the 5' RACE reads through MiXCR, one entry per CDR3 protein. The sample has 450,000 to 650,000 distinct CDR3 sequences; roughly 18% are singletons. Source material: PBMCs or a T cell subset sorted from them (not recorded which). All receptors come from an adult woman who had mild COVID-19 (a few samples of this study predate the infection). Cell type and time point are not known.

In DNA form, the CDR3 reads TGTGCCAGCTCGGGGACTTGCGGGAGATTGGCCTACAATGAGCAGTTCTTC. Translation gives CASSGTCGRLAYNEQFF. This chain uses TRBV2 with TRBJ2-1; 7 nucleotides align to TRBD2. The V segment lost 8 bases and the J segment 2 bases; nucleotides outside the gene matches: 15. The CDR3 consists of 17 residues. Germline V gene lookup returns CDR1 SNHLY and CDR2 FYNNEI.

A few counts support this clonotype. The genes are TRBV5-5 and TRBJ2-1; D ambiguous. Trimming took 0 bases from V and 1 from J, leaving 11 bases between them. Germline V gene data show CDR1 as SGHKS and CDR2 as YYEKEE (reference sequence). The CDR3 consists of 16 residues. In DNA, the CDR3 is TGTGCCAGCAGCTTGGGCCTCGCCGCTTCCTACAATGAGCAGTTCTTC. It codes for CASSLGLAASYNEQFF.

This clonotype appeared a few times. The V gene is TRBV5-1, the J gene TRBJ1-4; 7 positions agree with TRBD1. Losses at the gene ends were 2 bases for V and 3 bases for J; bases not matched to a gene: 1. Germline V gene sequence: CDR1 SGHRS, CDR2 YFSETQ. The CDR3 is 14 amino acids. The CDR3 coding sequence is TGCGCCAGCAGCTTCGACAGGGCTAATGAAAAACTGTTTTTT. It translates to CASSFDRANEKLFF.

This clonotype came up a few times. This chain uses TRBV25-1 with TRBJ2-7; 7 bases are shared with TRBD1. Germline values: CDR1 MGHDK, CDR2 SYGVNS. The CDR3 has 15 residues. Trimming cost V 4 bases and J 0 bases; bases outside gene matches: 6. Here the CDR3 DNA reads TGTGCCAGCAGTGTTACCGGGACAGCCTCCTACGAGCAGTACTTC. Its protein product is CASSVTGTASYEQYF.

There are a few counts of this clonotype. The CDR3 here is CSVEDSLGELFF. In DNA, the CDR3 is TGCAGCGTTGAGGACAGCCTCGGGGAGCTGTTTTTT. The chain joins TRBV29-1 to TRBJ2-2; tentative D call: TRBD1 (6 bases). The CDR3 totals 12 residues. Per the germline V gene, CDR1 is SQVTM and CDR2 is ANQGSEA. V dropped 3 bases and J dropped 7 bases, with 9 bases sitting between them.

V and J are TRBV28 and TRBJ2-7; possible D gene TRBD1, 6 bases. There are 15 residues in the CDR3. Looked up from germline, CDR1 is MDHEN and CDR2 is SYDVKM. The V end was cut by 5 bases, the J end by 0 bases, with 14 bases between. The CDR3 sequence: CASSPTGPSSYEQYF. The CDR3 DNA reads TGTGCCAGCAGTCCCACAGGGCCGAGCTCCTACGAGCAGTACTTC.

There are a few counts of this clonotype. This chain links TRBV9 with TRBJ2-1; 12 positions agree with TRBD2. Germline V gene data show CDR1 as SGDLS and CDR2 as YYNGEE. J gave up 3 bases and V 0 bases, and 4 bases lay outside the gene matches. The CDR3 is made up of 17 amino acids. CDR3: CASSVGLAGVGYNEQFF. The CDR3 nucleotides are TGTGCCAGCAGCGTAGGACTAGCGGGAGTTGGCTACAATGAGCAGTTCTTC.

This clonotype was seen many times. The chain is built from TRBV11-1 and TRBJ2-1, with 8 bases matching TRBD1. The ends lost 5 bases at V and 5 bases at J; junction bases unmatched: 8. This CDR3 is 15 amino acids long. Germline V gene lookup returns CDR1 SGHAT and CDR2 FQDESV (reference sequence). This CDR3 reads CASSQTGTGHNEQFF. CDR3 in DNA: TGTGCCAGCAGCCAGACCGGGACAGGTCACAATGAGCAGTTCTTC.

The genes are TRBV6-1 and TRBJ2-3, with 9 bases identical to TRBD1. Germline V lookup: CDR1 MNHNS, CDR2 SASEGT. Trimming at V came to 6 bases and at J to 2 bases, leaving 9 bases not matched to a gene. The CDR3 totals 16 residues. The CDR3 here is CASRETGGSFTDTQYF. CDR3 sequence (DNA): TGTGCCAGCAGAGAGACAGGGGGTTCCTTCACAGATACGCAGTATTTT.

This clonotype has at least ten counts. The chain employs TRBV27 and TRBJ2-7; D tentatively reads TRBD1 or TRBD2 (5 bases each). Trimming left V 5 bases short and J 3 bases short, with 17 bases between. CDR1 and CDR2 (germline): MNHEY, SMNVEV (reference sequence). There are 15 residues in the CDR3. CDR3 residues: CASSPPRVGDYEQYF. CDR3 nucleotides: TGTGCCAGCAGTCCCCCTCGTGTGGGGGACTACGAGCAGTACTTC.

This clonotype was seen a few times. The chain recombines TRBV6-1 with TRBJ2-3; D not certain. CDR3 size: 13 residues. CDR1 MNHNS and CDR2 SASEGT come from the germline V gene. V dropped 11 bases and J dropped 9 bases, with 21 bases sitting between them. The CDR3 sequence is CALTASLGDTQYF. The CDR3 DNA is TGTGCCCTAACCGCCTCCCTCGGTGACACGCAGTATTTT.

This clonotype has just a few counts. The V and J genes are TRBV15 and TRBJ2-5; no clear D gene. The V gene's germline CDR1 is LNHNV and CDR2 YYDKDF (reference sequence). The CDR3 runs to 14 residues. Trimming left V 3 bases short and J 2 bases short, with 10 bases between. CDR3 protein: CATSSRRYQETQYF. Written as DNA, the CDR3 is TGTGCCACCAGCAGTAGGAGATATCAAGAGACCCAGTACTTC.

This chain uses TRBV2 with TRBJ2-7; TRBD1 matches 9 bases. The CDR3 extends over 13 amino acids. V was pared by 11 bases and J by 7 bases, with 12 bases of the junction left unmatched. CDR1 is SNHLY, CDR2 FYNNEI, per germline. The CDR3 protein is CAGTGTGTEEQYF. As DNA, the CDR3 is TGTGCCGGTACCGGGACAGGGACGGAAGAGCAGTACTTC.

This clonotype was seen only a few times. The gene calls are TRBV29-1 and TRBJ2-1; D uncertain. This CDR3 is built from 14 residues. Germline CDR1 is SQVTM and CDR2 is ANQGSEA. Trimming stripped 2 bases from V and 4 bases from J, with 12 bases between. Written as DNA, the CDR3 is TGCAGCGTTGAAAATAGGGCATATTACAATGAGCAGTTCTTC. Translating it yields CSVENRAYYNEQFF.

The V gene is TRBV6-5, the J gene TRBJ1-2; no definite D call. Trimming shortened V by 8 bases and J by 4 bases, and 14 bases separated the two germline ends. Germline V gene data show CDR1 as MNHEY and CDR2 as SVGAGI. The CDR3 is made up of 13 amino acids. CDR3 protein: CASYQSEFYGYTF. In nucleotides, the CDR3 is TGTGCCAGCTACCAGTCGGAGTTCTATGGCTACACCTTC.

The gene calls are TRBV2 and TRBJ1-5, with no clear D. The CDR3 consists of 13 residues. The V end was cut by 4 bases, the J end by 3 bases, with 7 bases between. The germline V gene encodes CDR1 SNHLY and CDR2 FYNNEI. The CDR3 sequence: CASSAGYNQPQHF. The CDR3 DNA sequence: TGTGCCAGCAGTGCGGGGTACAATCAGCCCCAGCATTTT. Together with reference TRBV2 and TRBJ1-5, the CDR3 gives the full variable domain: EPEVTQTPSHQVTQMGQEVILRCVPISNHLYFYWYRQILGQKVEFLVSFYNNEISEKSEIFDDQFSVERPDGSNFTLKIRSTKLEDSAMYFCASSAGYNQPQHFGDGTRLSIL.

This chain joins TRBV7-6 and TRBJ2-3; D possibly matches TRBD1 or TRBD2 (5 bases each). This CDR3 comprises 14 residues. Trimming took 1 base from V and 6 from J, leaving 11 bases between them. The germline gives CDR1 SGHVS, CDR2 FNYEAQ. DNA for the CDR3: TGTGCCAGCAGCTTAGTATGGGGACCGGATACGCAGTATTTT. Translation gives CASSLVWGPDTQYF.

The V call is TRBV7-2, the J call TRBJ2-2, with D unclear. CDR3 size: 16 residues. Germline lookup yields CDR1 SGHTA and CDR2 FQGNSA. V lost 2 bases, J lost 2 bases, and 12 bases lay in between. In nucleotides, the CDR3 is TGTGCCAGCAGCTTAAGGCGTTCCGAAAACACCGGGGAGCTGTTTTTT. Its protein product is CASSLRRSENTGELFF. Drawing the rest from reference TRBV7-2 and TRBJ2-2, the complete variable domain is GAGVSQSPSNKVTEKGKDVELRCDPISGHTALYWYRQSLGQGLEFLIYFQGNSAPDKSGLPSDRFSAERTGGSVSTLTIQRTQQEDSAVYLCASSLRRSENTGELFFGEGSRLTVL.

The rearrangement uses TRBV29-1 and TRBJ2-4; D is undetermined. Trimming took off 3 bases at V and 8 bases at J, with 14 bases between the two ends. The CDR3 length is 13 residues. Germline values: CDR1 SQVTM, CDR2 ANQGSEA. The CDR3 protein is CSVDNVAGDIQYF. DNA of the CDR3: TGCAGCGTTGATAATGTTGCTGGGGACATTCAGTACTTC.

J is TRBJ2-1 and V is TRBV24-1, with 8 bases fitting TRBD2. CDR3 length: 17 residues. The germline gives CDR1 KGHDR, CDR2 SFDVKD. V lost 4 bases to trimming and J lost 1 base; unmatched junction nucleotides: 8. The CDR3 protein is CATSDSRAGVSYNEQFF. The CDR3 coding sequence is TGTGCCACCAGTGACTCAAGAGCGGGAGTATCCTACAATGAGCAGTTCTTC.

This clonotype was counted only a few times. The chain employs TRBV5-1 and TRBJ2-1; possibly TRBD1 for D (6 bases). This CDR3 is built from 15 residues. Trimming removed 4 bases at V and 4 bases at J, with 15 bases between. The germline CDR1 and CDR2 sequences are SGHRS and YFSETQ. CDR3 coding DNA: TGCGCCAGCAGCACCGGACAGATACCGTACAATGAGCAGTTCTTC. This codes for CASSTGQIPYNEQFF.

J is TRBJ1-2 and V is TRBV5-1; 7 positions match TRBD1. The CDR3 has 12 residues. V lost 5 bases to trimming and J lost 7 bases; unmatched junction nucleotides: 5. CDR1 and CDR2 from the germline V gene are SGHRS and YFSETQ. DNA for the CDR3: TGCGCCAGCAGAGCCTCAGGGGGTGGCTACACCTTC. Translating it yields CASRASGGGYTF.

The V call is TRBV5-5, the J call TRBJ1-5, with 10 bases fitting TRBD1. The V segment lost 6 bases and the J segment 5 bases; nucleotides outside the gene matches: 8. Per germline, CDR1 SGHKS and CDR2 YYEKEE (reference sequence). This CDR3 is built from 15 residues. The CDR3 DNA reads TGTGCCAGCACCCCCGGGACAGGGGAATATCAGCCCCAGCATTTT. Residues: CASTPGTGEYQPQHF.

This clonotype was observed a handful of times. J is TRBJ2-7 and V is TRBV4-3; D remains ambiguous. V lost 0 bases, J lost 2 bases, and 11 bases lay in between. The CDR3 spans 15 residues. From germline, CDR1 is LGHNA and CDR2 YSLEER. The CDR3 DNA follows: TGCGCCAGCAGCCAAGAAGCAGGCAGAGCCTACGAGCAGTACTTC. Translation gives CASSQEAGRAYEQYF.

J is TRBJ1-1 and V is TRBV29-1, with 7 bases fitting TRBD1. Germline CDR1 SQVTM, CDR2 ANQGSEA. This CDR3 is 13 amino acids long. J gave up 0 bases and V 6 bases, and 4 bases lay outside the gene matches. CDR3 sequence (DNA): TGCAGCGTAGACGGGACAGTGAACACTGAAGCTTTCTTT. It specifies CSVDGTVNTEAFF. The full variable domain, its missing parts supplied by reference TRBV29-1 and TRBJ1-1, is SAVISQKPSRDICQRGTSLTIQCQVDSQVTMMFWYRQQPGQSLTLIATANQGSEATYESGFVIDKFPISRPNLTFSTLTVSNMSPEDSSIYLCSVDGTVNTEAFFGQGTRLTVV.

This clonotype appeared many times. The V and J genes are TRBV6-6 and TRBJ1-1, with TRBD1 identical over 11 bases. The CDR3 runs 14 residues. Germline loops: CDR1 MNHNY, CDR2 SVGAGI (reference sequence). J gave up 5 bases and V 7 bases, and 6 bases lay outside the gene matches. The CDR3 here is CASTRRDRGTEAFF. CDR3 coding DNA: TGTGCCAGCACCCGGCGGGACAGGGGGACTGAAGCTTTCTTT.

This clonotype was seen repeatedly, ten times or more. This chain joins TRBV7-8 and TRBJ2-7, with 10 bases identical to TRBD1. The V segment lost 5 bases and the J segment 5 bases; nucleotides outside the gene matches: 12. Germline V gene sequence: CDR1 SGHVS, CDR2 FQNEAQ. CDR3 length: 16 amino acids. The CDR3 loop reads CASSRTAGTGVHEQYF. The CDR3 coding sequence is TGTGCCAGCAGCCGGACCGCCGGGACAGGGGTCCACGAGCAGTACTTC. Full variable domain (missing parts from reference TRBV7-8 and TRBJ2-7): GAGVSQSPRYKVAKRGQDVALRCDPISGHVSLFWYQQALGQGPEFLTYFQNEAQLDKSGLPSDRFFAERPEGSVSTLKIQRTQQEDSAVYLCASSRTAGTGVHEQYFGPGTRLTVT.

This clonotype has a handful of counts. The chain couples TRBV5-1 to TRBJ2-1; 9 nucleotides align to TRBD2. Germline-derived CDR1 and CDR2 are SGHRS and YFSETQ. V shed 3 bases and J 8 bases; nucleotides not matched to a gene: 21. CDR3 length: 19 amino acids. CDR3: CASSSRNIAGVIYGHEQFF. CDR3 sequence (DNA): TGCGCCAGCAGCTCCCGGAATATAGCGGGAGTCATATACGGCCATGAGCAGTTCTTC.

The rearrangement joins TRBV7-9 to TRBJ2-3; 9 nucleotides align to TRBD1. V dropped 4 bases and J dropped 5; count of bases not matched to a gene: 16. This CDR3 spans 18 amino acids. Germline lookup yields CDR1 SEHNR and CDR2 FQNEAQ (reference sequence). In DNA form, the CDR3 reads TGTGCCAGCAGCTCTTACACTGACCGGGACAGGGAACGAGATACGCAGTATTTT. Translated: CASSSYTDRDRERDTQYF.

The chain is built from TRBV20-1 and TRBJ1-2; 9 bases fit TRBD1. Germline CDR1 and CDR2: DFQATT and SNEGSKA (reference sequence). V lost 0 bases and J lost 8; bases outside the gene matches: 1. CDR3 length: 12 residues. Written as DNA, the CDR3 is TGCAGTGCTAGAGATGGGACAGGGGGCTACACCTTC. Translating gives CSARDGTGGYTF.

The CDR3 bases are TGTGCCAGCAGCTCCCCCTTCACTAGCGGGGGGGCGTTTGAGCAGTTCTTC. Protein: CASSSPFTSGGAFEQFF. The chain links TRBV7-8 to TRBJ2-1, with 13 bases matching TRBD2. With V trimmed by 4 bases and J by 9 bases, 12 bases remained unmatched. In germline, CDR1 is SGHVS, CDR2 FQNEAQ. The CDR3 is 17 amino acids.

This clonotype showed up just a few times. The V call is TRBV12-3 or TRBV12-4, the J call TRBJ1-1; D unresolved. Trimming removed 3 bases at V and 11 bases at J, with 10 bases between. The CDR3 has 11 residues. The CDR3 sequence is CASSLGLGAFF. The CDR3 bases are TGTGCCAGCAGTTTGGGTCTGGGGGCTTTCTTT.